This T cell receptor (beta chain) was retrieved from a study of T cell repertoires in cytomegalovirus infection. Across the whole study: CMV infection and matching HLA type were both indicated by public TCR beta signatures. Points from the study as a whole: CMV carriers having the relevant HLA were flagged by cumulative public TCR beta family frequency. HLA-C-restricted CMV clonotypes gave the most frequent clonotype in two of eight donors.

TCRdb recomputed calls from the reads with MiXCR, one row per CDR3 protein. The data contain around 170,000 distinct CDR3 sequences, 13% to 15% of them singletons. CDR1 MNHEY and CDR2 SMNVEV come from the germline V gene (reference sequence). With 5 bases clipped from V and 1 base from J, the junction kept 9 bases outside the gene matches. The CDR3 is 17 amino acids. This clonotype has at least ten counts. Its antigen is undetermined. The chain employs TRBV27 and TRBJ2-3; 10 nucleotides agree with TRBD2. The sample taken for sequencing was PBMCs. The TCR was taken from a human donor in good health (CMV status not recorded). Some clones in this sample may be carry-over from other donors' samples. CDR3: CASSTSGTPRGTDTQYF. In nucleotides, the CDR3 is TGTGCCAGCAGTACTAGCGGGACTCCCAGAGGCACAGATACGCAGTATTTT.